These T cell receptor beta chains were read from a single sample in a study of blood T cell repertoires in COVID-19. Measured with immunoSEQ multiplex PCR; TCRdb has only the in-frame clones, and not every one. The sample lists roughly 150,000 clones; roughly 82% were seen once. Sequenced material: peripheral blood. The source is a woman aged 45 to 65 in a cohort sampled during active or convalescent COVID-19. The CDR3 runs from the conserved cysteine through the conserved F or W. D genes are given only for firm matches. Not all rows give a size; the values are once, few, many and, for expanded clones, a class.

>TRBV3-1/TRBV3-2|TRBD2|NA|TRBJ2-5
CASSWRGGATWETQYF
TGTGCCAGCAGCTGGCGCGGGGGGGCCACTTGGGAGACCCAGTACTTC
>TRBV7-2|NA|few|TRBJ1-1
CASSLFYGGLIDTEAFF
TGTGCCAGCAGCTTATTCTATGGAGGGCTAATCGACACTGAAGCTTTCTTT
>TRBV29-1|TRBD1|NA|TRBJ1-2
CSVELTGGAGYTF
TGCAGCGTTGAATTGACAGGGGGCGCTGGCTACACCTTC
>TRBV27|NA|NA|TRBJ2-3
CASSLLRSTDTQYF
TGTGCCAGCAGTTTACTACGTAGCACAGATACGCAGTATTTT
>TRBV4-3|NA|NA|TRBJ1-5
CASSPDSIGNQPQHF
TGCGCCAGCAGCCCCGACAGTATCGGCAATCAGCCCCAGCATTTT
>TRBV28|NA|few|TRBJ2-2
CASSPGGWTPKRAGELFF
TGTGCCAGCAGCCCAGGGGGGTGGACTCCGAAGAGAGCTGGGGAGCTGTTTTTT
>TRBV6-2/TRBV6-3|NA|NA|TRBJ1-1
CASSYERGKRNTEAFF
TGTGCCAGCAGTTACGAGAGGGGGAAGAGGAACACTGAAGCTTTCTTT
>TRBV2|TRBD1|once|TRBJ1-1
CASSTTGRYTEAFF
TGTGCCAGCAGTACGACAGGGCGGTACACTGAAGCTTTCTTT
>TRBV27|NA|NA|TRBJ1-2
CASSPAGRANYGYTF
TGTGCCAGCAGTCCGGCGGGGAGAGCTAACTATGGCTACACCTTC
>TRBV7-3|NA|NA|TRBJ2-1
CASSPAPGRGINEQFF
TGTGCCAGCAGCCCAGCACCGGGACGGGGGATCAATGAGCAGTTCTTC
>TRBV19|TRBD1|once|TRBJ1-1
CASSTRRTGVTEAFF
TGTGCCAGTAGTACCCGGCGGACAGGGGTTACTGAAGCTTTCTTT
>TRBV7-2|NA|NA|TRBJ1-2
CASSLDGGAHYGYTF
TGTGCCAGCAGCTTAGACGGAGGGGCCCACTACGGCTACACCTTC
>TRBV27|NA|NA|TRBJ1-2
CASSFGGDYGYTF
TGTGCCAGCAGTTTCGGAGGAGACTATGGCTACACCTTC
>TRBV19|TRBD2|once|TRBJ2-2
CASSIEEAGVRSGELFF
TGTGCCAGTAGTATAGAGGAAGCGGGGGTGAGGAGCGGGGAGCTGTTTTTT
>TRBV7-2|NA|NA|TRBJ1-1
CASARQNTEAFF
TGTGCCAGCGCTAGGCAGAACACTGAAGCTTTCTTT
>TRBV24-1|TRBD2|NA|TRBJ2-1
CATSAGLPGTSGGGYNEQFF
TGTGCCACCAGTGCGGGACTCCCCGGGACTAGCGGGGGGGGCTACAATGAGCAGTTCTTC
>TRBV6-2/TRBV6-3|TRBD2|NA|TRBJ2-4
CASSYSTSGGNIQYF
TGTGCCAGCAGTTACTCGACTAGCGGGGGAAACATTCAGTACTTC